The clone carrying this T cell receptor beta chain showed up many times. The same CDR3 also results from other DNA sequences found in this sample. The V gene's germline CDR1 is SGHRS and CDR2 YFSETQ. The CDR3 length is 15 residues. Trimming removed 2 bases from V and 0 bases from J, with 10 bases in between. The authors' processing: How many nucleated cells were present was estimated from reference gene primer amplification. TCRdb keeps only in-frame clones here, not all; method: immunoSEQ multiplex PCR. Clonal size and the V and J genes are those of that table, whereas D and trimming came from the DNA. The sample lists tens of thousands of clones, roughly four fifths occurring once. The sample belongs to a study of blood T cell repertoires in COVID-19. At the level of the study: Spain, Italy and the United States supplied samples that represented acute and convalescent COVID-19. The cDNA or gDNA used as material had been derived from T cells, B-cell-depleted T cells, or PBMCs.

The specimen sequenced was peripheral blood. The chain employs TRBV5-1 and TRBJ2-3, with D perhaps TRBD1 (5 bases). The receptor was derived from a human donor in a cohort sampled during active COVID-19. CDR3 bases: TGCGCCAGCAGCTTTAAGGGGTCTAGCACAGATACGCAGTATTTT. Residues: CASSFKGSSTDTQYF.